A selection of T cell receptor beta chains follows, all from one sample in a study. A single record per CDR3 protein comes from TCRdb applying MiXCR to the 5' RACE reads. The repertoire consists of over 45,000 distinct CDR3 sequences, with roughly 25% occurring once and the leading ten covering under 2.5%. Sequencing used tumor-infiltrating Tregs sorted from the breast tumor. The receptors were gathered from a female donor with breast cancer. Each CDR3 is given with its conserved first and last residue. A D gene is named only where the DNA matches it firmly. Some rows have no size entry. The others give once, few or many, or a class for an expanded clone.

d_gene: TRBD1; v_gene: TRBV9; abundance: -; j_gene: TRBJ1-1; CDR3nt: TGTGCCAGCAGCGGCCCATCGGACAGGAATACTGAAGCTTTCTTT; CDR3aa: CASSGPSDRNTEAFF
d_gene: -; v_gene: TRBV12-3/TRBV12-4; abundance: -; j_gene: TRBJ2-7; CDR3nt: TGTGCCAGCAGTTTAGGGTGGGCAGCCTACGAGCAGTACTTC; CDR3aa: CASSLGWAAYEQYF
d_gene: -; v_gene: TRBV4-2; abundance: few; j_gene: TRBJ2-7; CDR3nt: TGTGCCAGCAGCCAAGTCTGGACCCCTTACGAGCAGTACTTC; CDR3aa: CASSQVWTPYEQYF
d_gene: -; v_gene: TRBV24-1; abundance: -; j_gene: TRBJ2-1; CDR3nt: TGTGCCACCAAAAGCGGGTCCTCCTACAATGAGCAGTTCTTC; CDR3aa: CATKSGSSYNEQFF
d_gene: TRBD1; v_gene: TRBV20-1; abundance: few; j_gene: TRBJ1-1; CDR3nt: TGCAGTGCTAAGACAGGGGCCACTGAAGCTTTCTTT; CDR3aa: CSAKTGATEAFF
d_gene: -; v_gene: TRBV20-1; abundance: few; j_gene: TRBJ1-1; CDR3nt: TGCAGTGCTAGTTCTCCCGGGGGCACTGAAGCTTTCTTT; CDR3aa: CSASSPGGTEAFF
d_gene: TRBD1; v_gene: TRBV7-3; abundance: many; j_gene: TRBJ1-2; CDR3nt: TGTGCCAGCAGCTTGGGACAGGGGTATGGCTACACCTTC; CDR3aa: CASSLGQGYGYTF
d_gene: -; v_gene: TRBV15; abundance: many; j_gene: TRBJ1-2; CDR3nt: TGTGCCACCAGCAGAGGTGATCCTTATGGCTACACCTTC; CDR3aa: CATSRGDPYGYTF
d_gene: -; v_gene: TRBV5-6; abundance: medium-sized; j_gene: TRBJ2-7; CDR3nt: TGTGCCAGCAGCGAGGGACCGCACGCCTACGAGCAGTACTTC; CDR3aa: CASSEGPHAYEQYF
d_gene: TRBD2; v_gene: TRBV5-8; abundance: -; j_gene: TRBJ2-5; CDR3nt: TGTGCCAGCAGCTTGGACTCGTATAGGACTAGCGGGAGCACCCAAGAGACCCAGTACTTC; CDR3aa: CASSLDSYRTSGSTQETQYF
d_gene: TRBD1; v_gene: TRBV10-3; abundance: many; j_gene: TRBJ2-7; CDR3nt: TGTGCCATCAGTGAGTCGTCGGACAGGGCCAAGCAGTACTTC; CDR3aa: CAISESSDRAKQYF
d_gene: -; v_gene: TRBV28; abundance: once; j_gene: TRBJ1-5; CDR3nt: TGTGCCAGCAGTGGACAGTCGTTTAATCAGCCCCAGCATTTT; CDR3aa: CASSGQSFNQPQHF
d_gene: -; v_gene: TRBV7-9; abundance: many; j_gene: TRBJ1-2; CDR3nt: TGTGCCAGCAGCTTGGCCCTGTCTGGAGGCTACACCTTC; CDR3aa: CASSLALSGGYTF